The 17 T cell receptor beta chains listed next were all sequenced from one sample in a study of a mutant IDH1 vaccine in newly diagnosed glioma. No antigen has been assigned to these receptors. Time point reported: week 5, during vaccination. Vaccinated patients received 300 ug of mutant IDH1 20-mer peptide per dose, with topical imiquimod. Only in-frame clones appear in the TCRdb table, and some are missing; sequencing was by immunoSEQ multiplex PCR. Of 25,000 to 30,000 clones in the sample, under 85% were seen once. This material consisted of PBMCs, taken from a glioma patient whose treatment included an IDH1 peptide vaccine. These TCRs come from a man between 40 and 49 years old with glioma. Some clones in this sample may be carry-over from other donors' samples.

CDR3 in DNA: TGTGCCAGCAGTACAGGTGCAACTAATGAAAAACTGTTTTTT. Amino acid sequence: CASSTGATNEKLFF. V is TRBV6-1 and J is TRBJ1-4; D is possibly TRBD1 (5 bases). With 5 bases removed from V and 0 bases from J, the gap between germline ends came to 7 bases. The V gene's germline CDR1 is MNHNS and CDR2 SASEGT. The CDR3 totals 14 residues.

This chain uses TRBV19 with TRBJ1-2; 7 nucleotides match TRBD1. Losses at the gene ends were 7 bases for V and 8 bases for J; bases not matched to a gene: 13. Per the germline V gene, CDR1 is LNHDA and CDR2 is SQIVND (reference sequence). This CDR3 spans 14 amino acids. For the CDR3, the DNA is TGTGCCAGTACCTATCGGGACAGCTCAGACGGCTACACCTTC. Its protein product is CASTYRDSSDGYTF.

The chain joins TRBV5-1 to TRBJ1-3, with D unclear. Trimming removed 0 bases from V and 0 bases from J, with 4 bases in between. Germline lookup yields CDR1 SGHRS and CDR2 YFSETQ. The CDR3 is 14 amino acids. CDR3 in DNA: TGCGCCAGCAGCTTGGGCTTCTCTGGAAACACCATATATTTT. Translation: CASSLGFSGNTIYF.

The CDR3 reads CASSRTESSGNTIYF. The CDR3 nucleotides read TGTGCCAGCTCAAGGACAGAGAGCTCTGGAAACACCATATATTTT. V usage is TRBV18 and J usage is TRBJ1-3; D perhaps matches TRBD1 (6 bases). CDR3 length: 15 residues. Germline V gives CDR1 KGHSH, CDR2 LQKENI. The V and J ends lost 5 bases and 0 bases respectively, with 11 bases between them.

V gene TRBV7-9 combines with J gene TRBJ1-1; TRBD1 is a possible D gene (6 bases). V dropped 2 bases and J dropped 4 bases, with 14 bases sitting between them. Germline lookup yields CDR1 SEHNR and CDR2 FQNEAQ (reference sequence). The CDR3 has 15 amino acids. The CDR3 is CASSLSQGTSTEAFF. The CDR3 DNA is TGTGCCAGCAGCTTATCGCAGGGGACGTCCACTGAAGCTTTCTTT.

The V gene is TRBV13, the J gene TRBJ1-1, with 7 positions matching TRBD1. This CDR3 contains 12 residues. Germline CDR1 and CDR2: PRHDT and FYEKMQ (reference sequence). The V and J ends lost 10 bases and 5 bases, in that order; junction bases with no gene match: 7. For the CDR3, the DNA is TGTGCCATCTCGACAGGGAGAACTGAAGCTTTCTTT. It yields the protein CAISTGRTEAFF.

The table lists this clone with a few counts. The chain joins TRBV6-6 to TRBJ1-5; the D is unclear. With 9 bases removed from V and 5 bases from J, the gap between germline ends came to 5 bases. This CDR3 region has 10 residues. Germline CDR1 reads MNHNY; CDR2 reads SVGAGI (reference sequence). CDR3 coding DNA: TGTGCCAGTAATCATCAGCCCCAGCATTTT. Protein product: CASNHQPQHF.

The chain joins TRBV11-3 to TRBJ1-1, with D perhaps TRBD1 (5 bases). The CDR3 contains 12 residues. CDR1 and CDR2 from the germline V gene are SGHNT and YENEEA. V lost 5 bases to trimming and J lost 4 bases, with 8 bases between them. The CDR3 sequence is CASSRGATEAFF. The CDR3 bases are TGTGCCAGCAGCAGGGGAGCCACTGAAGCTTTCTTT.

The chain carries TRBV5-1 and TRBJ2-7; 7 bases match TRBD1. CDR1 is SGHRS, CDR2 YFSETQ, per germline. Trimming took 3 bases from V and 0 from J; bases not matched to a gene: 9. The CDR3 is 16 residues long. The CDR3 region has the DNA TGCGCCAGCAGCTATGCTCCGGGACAGAGCTCCTACGAGCAGTACTTC. This gives the protein CASSYAPGQSSYEQYF.

This chain connects TRBV29-1 to TRBJ2-1; weak D call: TRBD1 (6 bases). The CDR3 runs 14 residues. Per the germline V gene, CDR1 is SQVTM and CDR2 is ANQGSEA. V dropped 6 bases and J dropped 2 bases, with 14 bases sitting between them. The CDR3 nucleotides read TGCAGCGTGACGGTGGGACATACCTACAATGAGCAGTTCTTC. It yields the protein CSVTVGHTYNEQFF.

This chain joins TRBV6-5 and TRBJ2-3, with TRBD1 matching over 7 bases. This CDR3 has 14 amino acids. After removal of 5 bases from V and 3 bases from J, the junction contained 5 bases not matched to a gene. Germline-derived CDR1 and CDR2 are MNHEY and SVGAGI. The CDR3 nucleotides read TGTGCCAGCAGTACAGGGGAAGGGACAGATACGCAGTATTTT. Its translation is CASSTGEGTDTQYF.

The rearrangement joins TRBV5-6 to TRBJ2-5; D ambiguous. Germline assignment: CDR1 SGHDT and CDR2 YYEEEE. Trimming shortened V by 9 bases and J by 1 base, and 13 bases separated the two germline ends. CDR3 length: 13 residues. As DNA, the CDR3 is TGTGCCACCTCCCGGGCGGCCCAAGAGACCCAGTACTTC. Its translation is CATSRAAQETQYF.

This rearrangement joins TRBV5-4 to TRBJ2-1; 8 bases agree with TRBD2. The germline V gene encodes CDR1 SGHNT and CDR2 YYREEE (reference sequence). The junction had 4 bases not matched to a gene; V was cut back by 3 bases and J by 5 bases. The CDR3 length is 14 residues. This CDR3 is CASSSPGGDNEQFF. In nucleotides, the CDR3 is TGTGCCAGCAGCTCCCCCGGGGGGGACAATGAGCAGTTCTTC.

This clone occurred once. The gene calls are TRBV10-3 and TRBJ1-2; D is unresolved. This CDR3 has 15 residues. Germline V gene lookup returns CDR1 ENHRY and CDR2 SYGVKD. V gave up 10 bases and J gave up 1 base, with 19 bases separating them. The CDR3 sequence: CANSEERGFNYGYTF. CDR3 coding DNA: TGTGCCAACTCGGAGGAGCGCGGCTTTAACTATGGCTACACCTTC.

In nucleotides, the CDR3 is TGCAGTGCTAGAGCTAACTATGGCTACACCTTC. Amino acid sequence: CSARANYGYTF. This chain links TRBV20-1 with TRBJ1-2; D call uncertain. Deletions cut 1 base from V and 0 bases from J, with 0 bases between. This CDR3 comprises 11 residues. Germline lookup yields CDR1 DFQATT and CDR2 SNEGSKA (reference sequence).

The sample holds a few counts of this clone. This sequence joins TRBV19 and TRBJ1-2, with D hard to call. V was cut by 0 bases and J by 8 bases, with 13 bases left in between. CDR3 length: 14 amino acids. Germline V gives CDR1 LNHDA, CDR2 SQIVND (reference sequence). The CDR3 DNA is TGTGCCAGTAGTATAGATGGGTCCAGCGGCGGCTACACCTTC. It codes for CASSIDGSSGGYTF.

The chain has TRBV27 and TRBJ2-7, with TRBD1 matching over 9 bases. This CDR3 has 14 residues. J was trimmed by 6 bases and V by 3 bases; bases with no gene match: 6. Germline V gives CDR1 MNHEY, CDR2 SMNVEV (reference sequence). CDR3 in amino acids: CASSFAGTGIEQYF. As DNA, the CDR3 is TGTGCCAGCAGTTTCGCCGGGACAGGGATCGAGCAGTACTTC.